The next 17 T cell receptor beta chains were all read from a single sample in a study of monozygotic twins with inflammatory bowel disease. TCRdb re-analyzed the 5' RACE reads; it lists each CDR3 protein once, without DNA. This specimen shows approximately 160,000 distinct CDR3 sequences; the ten leading clones hold 7.4%. Material for sequencing was blood. Receptor source: a human donor with ulcerative colitis or Crohn's disease, or a healthy co-twin of an affected twin (not recorded which).

The chain carries TRBV29-1 and TRBJ2-7; as DNA is missing, the TRBD1 call by TCRdb cannot be tested. CDR3 length equals 15 residues. Per germline, CDR1 SQVTM and CDR2 ANQGSEA. The CDR3 sequence: CSVEEGTASSYEQYF.

This chain uses TRBV3-1 with TRBJ1-5. The CDR3 is 16 residues long. Germline values: CDR1 LGHDT, CDR2 YNNKEL (reference sequence). CDR3 amino acids: CASSQGALGRGQPQHF. Supplemented by reference TRBV3-1 and TRBJ1-5, the full variable domain reads DTAVSQTPKYLVTQMGNDKSIKCEQNLGHDTMYWYKQDSKKFLKIMFSYNNKELIINETVPNRFSPKSPDKAHLNLHINSLELGDSAVYFCASSQGALGRGQPQHFGDGTRLSIL.

This chain joins TRBV5-6 and TRBJ2-5; TCRdb outputs TRBD1, but without DNA this stays unchecked. The V gene's germline CDR1 is SGHDT and CDR2 YYEEEE. The CDR3 covers 14 residues. The CDR3 sequence is CASSLTGIQETQYF.

This chain connects TRBV20-1 to TRBJ2-1; the TCRdb D gene call, TRBD2, has no DNA to confirm it. This CDR3 has 15 amino acids. CDR1 and CDR2 from the germline V gene are DFQATT and SNEGSKA (reference sequence). CDR3 loop: CSARRSGDVLDEQFF.

This chain joins TRBV5-1 and TRBJ2-3. CDR3 length equals 13 residues. The V gene's germline CDR1 is SGHRS and CDR2 YFSETQ. CDR3 region: CASSLEGTDTQYF.

The chain couples TRBV11-2 to TRBJ2-2. Germline V CDR1 and CDR2: SGHAT, FQNNGV. CDR3 length: 13 amino acids. The CDR3 sequence: CASSSTNTGELFF. The entire variable domain, with the rest obtained from reference TRBV11-2 and TRBJ2-2, is as follows: EAGVAQSPRYKIIEKRQSVAFWCNPISGHATLYWYQQILGQGPKLLIQFQNNGVVDDSQLPKDRFSAERLKGVDSTLKIQPAKLEDSAVYLCASSSTNTGELFFGEGSRLTVL.

V gene TRBV7-9 combines with J gene TRBJ1-1; without DNA, the TCRdb call of TRBD1 cannot be checked. Germline lookup yields CDR1 SEHNR and CDR2 FQNEAQ (reference sequence). The CDR3 is 16 residues long. CDR3 in amino acids: CASSKLPQLMNTEAFF.

The V gene is TRBV20-1, the J gene TRBJ2-1; the TCRdb call, TRBD2, lacks DNA for checking. The length of the CDR3 is 16 residues. Germline CDR1 and CDR2: DFQATT and SNEGSKA (reference sequence). The CDR3 region is CSASATSGGLWGEQFF.

The V call is TRBV4-1, the J call TRBJ1-2; TCRdb names TRBD1, which stays unverified in the absence of DNA. CDR1 is MGHRA, CDR2 YSYEKL, per germline. This CDR3 region has 15 residues. CDR3: CASSQGNRFSGGYTF.

The V gene is TRBV12-3 or TRBV12-4, the J gene TRBJ2-7; TCRdb outputs TRBD2, but without DNA this stays unchecked. This CDR3 is 11 amino acids long. CDR3 residues: CASSEGHEQYF.

The chain couples TRBV20-1 to TRBJ2-7. Germline V CDR1 and CDR2: DFQATT, SNEGSKA (reference sequence). The CDR3 consists of 13 residues. The CDR3 region is CSAREESPSEQYF.

V and J are TRBV5-1 and TRBJ2-7; TCRdb's D gene call, TRBD2, goes unchecked for lack of DNA. The CDR3 loop spans 19 amino acids. Germline V gives CDR1 SGHRS, CDR2 YFSETQ. CDR3 sequence: CASSLADGRARGRIYEQYF.

The rearrangement links TRBV7-2 to TRBJ2-1; TCRdb picks TRBD2, but there is no DNA to check that call. The CDR3 is made up of 14 amino acids. CDR1 SGHTA and CDR2 FQGNSA come from the germline V gene. CDR3 sequence: CASSGGTSGNEQFF.

The genes are TRBV6-5 and TRBJ2-3; TCRdb calls TRBD2, which cannot be checked without DNA. This CDR3 is 16 amino acids long. Germline V lookup: CDR1 MNHEY, CDR2 SVGAGI. Here the CDR3 reads CASSCPTRGFEDTQYF.

The V gene is TRBV30, the J gene TRBJ1-6. From germline, CDR1 is GTSNPN and CDR2 SVGIG (reference sequence). The CDR3 runs 12 residues. CDR3 region: CAWSPRGSPLHF. Full variable domain (rest looked up from reference TRBV30 and TRBJ1-6): SQTIHQWPATLVQPVGSPLSLECTVEGTSNPNLYWYRQAAGRGLQLLFYSVGIGQISSEVPQNLSASRPQDRQFILSSKKLLLSDSGFYLCAWSPRGSPLHFGNGTRLTVT.

The V call is TRBV20-1, the J call TRBJ2-2. CDR3 length: 12 residues. CDR1 DFQATT and CDR2 SNEGSKA come from the germline V gene (reference sequence). Here the CDR3 reads CSAPLNTGELFF.

J is TRBJ2-1 and V is TRBV5-1; the TCRdb call, TRBD2, lacks DNA for checking. Germline loops: CDR1 SGHRS, CDR2 YFSETQ. The CDR3 is 16 residues long. CDR3: CASSLETSGGNNEQFF.